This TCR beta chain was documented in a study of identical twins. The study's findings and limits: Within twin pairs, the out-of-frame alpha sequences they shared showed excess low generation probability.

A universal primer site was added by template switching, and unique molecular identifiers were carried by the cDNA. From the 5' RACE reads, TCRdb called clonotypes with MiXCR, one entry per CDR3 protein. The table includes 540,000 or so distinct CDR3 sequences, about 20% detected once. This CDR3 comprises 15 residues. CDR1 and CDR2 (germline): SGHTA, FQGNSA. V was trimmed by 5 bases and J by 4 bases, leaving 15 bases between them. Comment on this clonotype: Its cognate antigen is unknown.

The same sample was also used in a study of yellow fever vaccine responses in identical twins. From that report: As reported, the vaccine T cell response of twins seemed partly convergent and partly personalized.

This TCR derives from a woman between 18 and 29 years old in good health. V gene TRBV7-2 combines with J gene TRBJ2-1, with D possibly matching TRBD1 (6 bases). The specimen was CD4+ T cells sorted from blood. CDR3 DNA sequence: TGTGCCAGCAGCCAGGGCCAGGGGAAATACAATGAGCAGTTCTTC. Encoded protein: CASSQGQGKYNEQFF.